This T cell receptor (beta chain) emerged from a study of T cell changes during pregnancy in multiple sclerosis. The CDR3 runs 15 residues. The ends lost 8 bases at V and 3 bases at J; junction bases unmatched: 11. CDR1 and CDR2 from the germline V gene are GTSNPN and SVGIG (reference sequence). TCRdb's table, derived via immunoSEQ multiplex PCR, lists solely in-frame clones and lacks some. Among around 40,000 clones, approximately 89% were seen once, and the ten largest hold 0.6% to 1%. This specimen was CD4+ T cells from peripheral blood mononuclear cells, taken after pregnancy. The rearrangement links TRBV30 to TRBJ2-4; TRBD1 matches 9 bases. The sequence was obtained from a female donor in good health, enrolled as a control in a pregnancy study. CDR3: CARTGQGRDKNIQYF. In DNA form, the CDR3 reads TGTGCCCGTACGGGACAGGGAAGAGACAAAAACATTCAGTACTTC.